Following are 2 T cell receptor beta chains from one sample sequenced in a study of blood T cell repertoires in COVID-19. Assay: immunoSEQ multiplex PCR; the TCRdb copy retains only in-frame clones and omits some. The sample yields around 260,000 clones, 90% seen once. The sequenced material came from PBMCs or T cells enriched from blood (not recorded which). These receptors all stem from a woman in her 30s who had recovered from COVID-19.

The chain combines TRBV6-5 with TRBJ2-2; tentatively, D is TRBD2 (6 bases). Germline-derived CDR1 and CDR2 are MNHEY and SVGAGI. The CDR3 sequence is 15 residues long. Trimming shortened V by 6 bases and J by 5 bases, and 16 bases separated the two germline ends. The CDR3 bases are TGTGCCAGCAGGCCGGCGGGGTCCGGGACCGGGGAGCTGTTTTTT. It specifies CASRPAGSGTGELFF.

This clone occurred once. This chain joins TRBV4-3 and TRBJ1-4, with D possibly matching TRBD1 (5 bases). Looked up from germline, CDR1 is LGHNA and CDR2 is YSLEER. The length of the CDR3 is 17 residues. Trimming shortened V by 0 bases and J by 8 bases, and 19 bases separated the two germline ends. The CDR3 DNA reads as TGCGCCAGCAGCCAAGACGCATCAGGGTCGGGTGGGGAAAAACTGTTTTTT. Protein sequence: CASSQDASGSGGEKLFF.